This TCR beta chain came from a study of OX40 agonist ivuxolimab in advanced cancers. Study-level background: Partial responses occurred in Three dose-escalation patients, one with hepatocellular carcinoma and two with cutaneous melanoma.

Method: immunoSEQ multiplex PCR; TCRdb's copy keeps in-frame clones and lacks some. The data show over 80,000 clones, approximately 91% seen once. V gave up 5 bases and J gave up 5 bases, with 15 bases separating them. Germline V gene sequence: CDR1 MDHEN, CDR2 SYDVKM. The CDR3 has 15 residues. Of note for this clone: The antigen remains undetermined.

Broader study findings: The work left the antigen specificity of expanded peripheral T cells undetermined. At 0.1 to 3.0 mg/kg and by week 6, clonal expansion occurred in CD4+ and CD8+ blood T cells.

Autoimmune disease history or systemic immunosuppression disqualified patients. Sequences were derived from CD4+ or CD8+ T cells sorted from blood, sampled in a trial of the OX40 agonist ivuxolimab. The V call is TRBV28, the J call TRBJ2-2; possibly TRBD1 for D (5 bases). This TCR derives from an adult with an advanced solid tumor such as melanoma, head and neck, liver or kidney cancer. CDR3 sequence (DNA): TGTGCCAGCAGTCGAAGAGAGACAGTGACCGGGGAGCTGTTTTTT. Translated: CASSRRETVTGELFF.